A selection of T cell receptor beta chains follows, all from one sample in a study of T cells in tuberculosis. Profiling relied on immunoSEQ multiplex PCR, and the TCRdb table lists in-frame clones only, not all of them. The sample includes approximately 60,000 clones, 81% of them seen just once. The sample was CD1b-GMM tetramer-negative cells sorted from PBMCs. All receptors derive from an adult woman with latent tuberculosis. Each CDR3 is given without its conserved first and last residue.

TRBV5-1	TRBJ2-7	ASSLFPTSGSSYEQY
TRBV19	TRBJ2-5	ASSIGQGFGETQY
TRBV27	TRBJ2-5	ASSLGTSGETQY
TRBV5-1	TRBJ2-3	ASSFRTGYTDTQY
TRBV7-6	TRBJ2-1	ASSLDPSYNEQF
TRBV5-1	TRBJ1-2	ASSLDRPLFYGYT
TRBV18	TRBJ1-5	ASSPPGVGGDQPQH
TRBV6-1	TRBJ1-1	ASSERGGGLEAF
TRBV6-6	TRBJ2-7	ASSFEPYEQY
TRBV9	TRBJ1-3	ASSGQRTDSGNTIY
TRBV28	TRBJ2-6	ASSPTVSGANVLT
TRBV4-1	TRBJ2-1	ASSQDGTGAHNEQF
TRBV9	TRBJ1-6	ASSVASTNSPLH
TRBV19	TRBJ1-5	ASSTTAYNQPQH
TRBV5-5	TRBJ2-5	ASRDPGTKAETQY
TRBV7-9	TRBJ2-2	ASSLARDTGELF
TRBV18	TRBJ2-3	ASSPPSGMPDTQY
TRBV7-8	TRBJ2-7	ASSSLQGRPQY
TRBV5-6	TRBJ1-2	ASSLVGQFNYGYT
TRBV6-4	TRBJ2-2	ASSRVSTGELF
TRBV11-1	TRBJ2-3	ASSRTDTQY
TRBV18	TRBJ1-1	ASSPPDRVVTEAF
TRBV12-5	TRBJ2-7	ASGLAGTSGSSYEQY
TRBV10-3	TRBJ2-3	AISSGPSTDTQY
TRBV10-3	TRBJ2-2	AISEGLATGELF
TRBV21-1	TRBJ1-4	ASSNAQGADEKLF
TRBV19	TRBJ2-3	ASSIEPVPSPGTDTQY
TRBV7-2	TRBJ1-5	ASSGQGDSNQPQH
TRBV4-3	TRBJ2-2	ASSQDKGDRVDTGELF
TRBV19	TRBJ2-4	ASKDGGLAKNIQY
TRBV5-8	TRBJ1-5	ASSSGQKINQPQH
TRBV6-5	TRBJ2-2	ASSYSRQTGELF
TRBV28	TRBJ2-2	ASSLVGQVSTGELF
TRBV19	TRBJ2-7	ASSIGGTSGSYEQY
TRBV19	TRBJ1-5	ASSIRGPGNQPQH
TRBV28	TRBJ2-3	ASSFLAGTDTQY
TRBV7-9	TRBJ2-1	ASRPGLAGDENEQF
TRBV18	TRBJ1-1	ASSPKGAGTEAF
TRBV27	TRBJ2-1	ASSTRTTIVEF
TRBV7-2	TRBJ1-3	ASGHGGFGNTIY
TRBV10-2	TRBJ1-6	ASSESSGTGDSPLH
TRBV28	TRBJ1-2	ASSSVDIPYGYT
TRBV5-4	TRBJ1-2	ASSPFGGAVSNYGYT
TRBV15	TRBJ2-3	ATSNGQGTDTQY
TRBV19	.	ASSIQGGHYEQY
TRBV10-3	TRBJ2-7	AISESIRAGGYHEQY
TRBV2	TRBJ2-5	ASSGQTKWETQY